These T cell receptor beta chains were read from a single sample in a study of blood T cell repertoires in COVID-19. Libraries were prepared by immunoSEQ multiplex PCR; TCRdb keeps only in-frame clonotypes and omits some of them. The sample lists about 200,000 clones, about 88% occurring once. Sequences were obtained from peripheral blood. Source of these receptors: a man over 45 with COVID-19, enrolled during active disease. CDR3s include the opening cysteine and the closing phenylalanine or tryptophan. The D gene is left open where the match is weak. Clone size appears in some rows only: once, few, many, or a class for an expanded clone.

clone size: .; V gene: TRBV19; J gene: TRBJ1-5; D gene: TRBD1; CDR3 DNA: TGTGCCAGTAGTATCAGGGGGAATCAGCCCCAGCATTTT; CDR3 protein: CASSIRGNQPQHF
clone size: few; V gene: TRBV11-2; J gene: TRBJ2-7; D gene: TRBD2; CDR3 DNA: TGTGCCAGCAGCTTAGGGTCGGGGGGGCTTCTTAGCTACGAGCAGTACTTC; CDR3 protein: CASSLGSGGLLSYEQYF
clone size: .; V gene: TRBV7-6; J gene: TRBJ1-3; D gene: TRBD1; CDR3 DNA: TGTGCCAGCTCCCCTCAGGACAGGAGCTCTGGAAACACCATATATTTT; CDR3 protein: CASSPQDRSSGNTIYF
clone size: once; V gene: TRBV19; J gene: TRBJ2-5; D gene: TRBD1; CDR3 DNA: TGTGCCAGTAGTATTTATGCCGGTGGGACAGGGGCAGAGACCCAGTACTTC; CDR3 protein: CASSIYAGGTGAETQYF
clone size: .; V gene: TRBV7-9; J gene: TRBJ2-7; D gene: TRBD1; CDR3 DNA: TGTGCCAGCAGCTTAGGGGACAGCTCCTACGAGCAGTACTTC; CDR3 protein: CASSLGDSSYEQYF
clone size: .; V gene: TRBV6-4; J gene: TRBJ2-1; D gene: TRBD2; CDR3 DNA: TGTGCCAGCAGTGAGGGGCGGGAGGGCCGAGGCAATGAGCAGTTCTTC; CDR3 protein: CASSEGREGRGNEQFF
clone size: .; V gene: TRBV27; J gene: TRBJ1-5; D gene: .; CDR3 DNA: TGTGCCAGCAGTCACAACGGGAATCAGCCCCAGCATTTT; CDR3 protein: CASSHNGNQPQHF
clone size: few; V gene: TRBV7-6; J gene: TRBJ1-5; D gene: TRBD1; CDR3 DNA: TGTGCCAGCAGCGGAGGACAGGGGGTTCAGCCCCAGCATTTT; CDR3 protein: CASSGGQGVQPQHF
clone size: .; V gene: TRBV19; J gene: TRBJ2-6; D gene: TRBD1; CDR3 DNA: TGTGCCAGTAGTATAACAGGGGGAACTGGGGCCAACGTCCTGACTTTC; CDR3 protein: CASSITGGTGANVLTF
clone size: .; V gene: TRBV7-3; J gene: TRBJ2-5; D gene: .; CDR3 DNA: TGTGCCAGCAGCTTAACGGACAGTCAAGAGACCCAGTACTTC; CDR3 protein: CASSLTDSQETQYF
clone size: .; V gene: TRBV15; J gene: TRBJ2-3; D gene: TRBD2; CDR3 DNA: TGTGCCACCAGCAGGGATAGACTAGCGGGGTCCACAGATACGCAGTATTTT; CDR3 protein: CATSRDRLAGSTDTQYF
clone size: .; V gene: TRBV5-1; J gene: TRBJ1-6; D gene: .; CDR3 DNA: TGCGCCACCGAAACTATTTCACCCCTCCACTTT; CDR3 protein: CATETISPLHF
clone size: .; V gene: TRBV3-1/TRBV3-2; J gene: TRBJ2-1; D gene: TRBD2; CDR3 DNA: TGTGCCAGCAGCCAAGAAGCGGGAGGGTACAATGAGCAGTTCTTC; CDR3 protein: CASSQEAGGYNEQFF
clone size: .; V gene: TRBV5-5; J gene: TRBJ2-7; D gene: TRBD2; CDR3 DNA: TGTGCCAGCAGCGTGGGACTAGCGGGAATTAACGAGCAGTACTTC; CDR3 protein: CASSVGLAGINEQYF
clone size: .; V gene: TRBV7-9; J gene: TRBJ2-7; D gene: .; CDR3 DNA: TGTGCCAGCAGCTTCGCAGGGAAAAGCTACGAGCAGTACTTC; CDR3 protein: CASSFAGKSYEQYF
clone size: .; V gene: TRBV19; J gene: TRBJ2-1; D gene: .; CDR3 DNA: TGTGCCAGTAGTAGAGGAGCAGGACTTGAGCAGTTCTTC; CDR3 protein: CASSRGAGLEQFF
clone size: few; V gene: TRBV5-1; J gene: TRBJ2-1; D gene: .; CDR3 DNA: TGCGCCAGCAGCTTCACAACTAGCTACAATGAGCAGTTCTTC; CDR3 protein: CASSFTTSYNEQFF
clone size: .; V gene: TRBV7-2; J gene: TRBJ2-3; D gene: TRBD2; CDR3 DNA: TGTGCCAGCAGCTTTCGTCACTCTAGCGGGGGGCCTACAGATACGCAGTATTTT; CDR3 protein: CASSFRHSSGGPTDTQYF
clone size: .; V gene: TRBV2; J gene: TRBJ1-1; D gene: TRBD1; CDR3 DNA: TGTGCCAGCAGTGTAAGTGAGGGGGCGAACACTGAAGCTTTCTTT; CDR3 protein: CASSVSEGANTEAFF
clone size: .; V gene: TRBV7-3; J gene: TRBJ2-2; D gene: TRBD2; CDR3 DNA: TGTGCCAGCAGCTTACTAGCGGGAGGGCCGAACACCGGGGAGCTGTTTTTT; CDR3 protein: CASSLLAGGPNTGELFF
clone size: .; V gene: TRBV29-1; J gene: TRBJ2-7; D gene: TRBD1; CDR3 DNA: TGCAGCGTTCCGGACAGGGGTGGTTACGAGCAGTACTTC; CDR3 protein: CSVPDRGGYEQYF
clone size: .; V gene: TRBV11-2; J gene: TRBJ2-2; D gene: .; CDR3 DNA: TGTGCCAGCAGCTCAAGCCGCGGGGAGCTGTTTTTT; CDR3 protein: CASSSSRGELFF
clone size: .; V gene: TRBV21-1; J gene: TRBJ1-4; D gene: .; CDR3 DNA: TGTGCCAGCAGTGCGGGCACAACCGCCACCACCAATAATGAAAAACTGTTTTTT; CDR3 protein: CASSAGTTATTNNEKLFF
clone size: .; V gene: TRBV27; J gene: TRBJ1-6; D gene: .; CDR3 DNA: TGTGCCAGCACCCGGGATGTGGGGTATTCACCCCTCCACTTT; CDR3 protein: CASTRDVGYSPLHF
clone size: .; V gene: TRBV6-5; J gene: TRBJ2-7; D gene: TRBD1; CDR3 DNA: TGTGCCAGTACCGGGACAGGGGTCGAGCAGTACTTC; CDR3 protein: CASTGTGVEQYF
clone size: .; V gene: TRBV19; J gene: TRBJ1-5; D gene: .; CDR3 DNA: TGTGCCAGTTGCCAGGTTAGCAATCAGCCCCAGCATTTT; CDR3 protein: CASCQVSNQPQHF
clone size: .; V gene: TRBV6-5; J gene: TRBJ1-4; D gene: TRBD1; CDR3 DNA: TGTGCCAGCAGGCCGACAGGGGCAGCTAATGAAAAACTGTTTTTT; CDR3 protein: CASRPTGAANEKLFF
clone size: .; V gene: TRBV9; J gene: TRBJ2-1; D gene: .; CDR3 DNA: TGTGCCAGCAGCGGAGGGACAAAAACCTACAATGAGCAGTTCTTC; CDR3 protein: CASSGGTKTYNEQFF
clone size: .; V gene: TRBV13; J gene: TRBJ2-7; D gene: .; CDR3 DNA: TGTGCCAGCAGCTTCCTTCAGGGAAGCTCCTACGAGCAGTACTTC; CDR3 protein: CASSFLQGSSYEQYF
clone size: .; V gene: TRBV7-9; J gene: TRBJ2-4; D gene: .; CDR3 DNA: TGTGCCAGCAGCTCCGAGGGAAACATTCAGTACTTC; CDR3 protein: CASSSEGNIQYF
clone size: .; V gene: TRBV5-8; J gene: TRBJ1-5; D gene: .; CDR3 DNA: TGTGCCAGCAGCTTGGACAGCTATAGCAATCAGCCCCAGCATTTT; CDR3 protein: CASSLDSYSNQPQHF
clone size: .; V gene: TRBV28; J gene: TRBJ2-3; D gene: .; CDR3 DNA: TGTGCCAGCAGTTTATCGGGACGGGGGTTCAGCACAGATACGCAGTATTTT; CDR3 protein: CASSLSGRGFSTDTQYF
clone size: .; V gene: TRBV2; J gene: TRBJ1-2; D gene: .; CDR3 DNA: TGTGCCAGCAGGAAATGGGGGCCGGACTACACCTTC; CDR3 protein: CASRKWGPDYTF
clone size: .; V gene: TRBV5-1; J gene: TRBJ2-1; D gene: TRBD2; CDR3 DNA: TGCGCCAGCTTTCCACTGCCTAGCGGGACCGGTGAGCAGTTCTTC; CDR3 protein: CASFPLPSGTGEQFF
clone size: .; V gene: TRBV10-2; J gene: TRBJ2-7; D gene: .; CDR3 DNA: TGCGCCAGCACGAGACAGGCGTCCGGATGGAACGAGCAGTACTTC; CDR3 protein: CASTRQASGWNEQYF
clone size: .; V gene: TRBV27; J gene: TRBJ1-5; D gene: .; CDR3 DNA: TGTGCCAGCACCCCCGACAGGCGATCCAATCAGCCCCAGCATTTT; CDR3 protein: CASTPDRRSNQPQHF
clone size: .; V gene: TRBV15; J gene: TRBJ1-1; D gene: .; CDR3 DNA: TGTGCCACCAGCAGAGTGCGAACGGGCACTGAAGCTTTCTTT; CDR3 protein: CATSRVRTGTEAFF
clone size: .; V gene: TRBV30; J gene: TRBJ1-5; D gene: .; CDR3 DNA: TGTGCCTGGAGTGTGGGTCTCCCCCGAGGTCAGCCCCAGCATTTT; CDR3 protein: CAWSVGLPRGQPQHF
clone size: .; V gene: TRBV19; J gene: TRBJ2-4; D gene: .; CDR3 DNA: TGTGCCAGTAAAGAGGGGGTGTCCAAAAACATTCAGTACTTC; CDR3 protein: CASKEGVSKNIQYF
clone size: .; V gene: TRBV3-1/TRBV3-2; J gene: TRBJ1-6; D gene: .; CDR3 DNA: TGTGCCAGCAGCCTCCTCCCTACAGGGTGGAATTCACCCCTCCACTTT; CDR3 protein: CASSLLPTGWNSPLHF
clone size: .; V gene: TRBV24-1; J gene: TRBJ2-1; D gene: TRBD1; CDR3 DNA: TGTGCCACCAGTGATTTTGGTCGGGGCCAGGGGGCAAGGGAGCAGTTCTTC; CDR3 protein: CATSDFGRGQGAREQFF
clone size: .; V gene: TRBV3-1/TRBV3-2; J gene: TRBJ2-7; D gene: TRBD1; CDR3 DNA: TGTGCCAGCAGCCAATCCGGGACAGACTACGAGCAGTACTTC; CDR3 protein: CASSQSGTDYEQYF
clone size: .; V gene: TRBV5-1; J gene: TRBJ2-3; D gene: .; CDR3 DNA: TGCGCCAGCAGGGAGGGGGCCGGGGGCACAGATACGCAGTATTTT; CDR3 protein: CASREGAGGTDTQYF
clone size: .; V gene: TRBV5-1; J gene: TRBJ2-3; D gene: TRBD2; CDR3 DNA: TGCGCCAGCAGCTCAGGACTAGGGTCTAGCACAGATACGCAGTATTTT; CDR3 protein: CASSSGLGSSTDTQYF
clone size: few; V gene: TRBV30; J gene: TRBJ1-2; D gene: .; CDR3 DNA: TGTGCCTGTCGGGGTTTGGGGGGCTACACCTTC; CDR3 protein: CACRGLGGYTF
clone size: once; V gene: TRBV29-1; J gene: TRBJ1-1; D gene: TRBD1; CDR3 DNA: TGCAGCGTCGCGGGACAGGGGGCAGAGGTGAACACTGAAGCTTTCTTT; CDR3 protein: CSVAGQGAEVNTEAFF
clone size: .; V gene: TRBV4-3; J gene: TRBJ1-2; D gene: .; CDR3 DNA: TGCGCCAGCAGCCAAGTTCTTCGGGACACCGTTAACTATGGCTACACCTTC; CDR3 protein: CASSQVLRDTVNYGYTF
clone size: .; V gene: TRBV2; J gene: TRBJ1-5; D gene: .; CDR3 DNA: TGTGCCAGCAGTGGCCGGGACTCAAGCAATCAGCCCCAGCATTTT; CDR3 protein: CASSGRDSSNQPQHF
clone size: .; V gene: TRBV29-1; J gene: TRBJ1-2; D gene: .; CDR3 DNA: TGCAGCGTTGTTACAGTCTATGGCTACACCTTC; CDR3 protein: CSVVTVYGYTF
clone size: .; V gene: TRBV6-6; J gene: TRBJ2-6; D gene: TRBD2; CDR3 DNA: TGTGCCAGCAGTATACTAGCGGGCTCTGGGGCCAACGTCCTGACTTTC; CDR3 protein: CASSILAGSGANVLTF
clone size: .; V gene: TRBV29-1; J gene: TRBJ1-4; D gene: TRBD1; CDR3 DNA: TGCAGCGGCCAGGGGGCAACTAATGAAAAACTGTTTTTT; CDR3 protein: CSGQGATNEKLFF
clone size: .; V gene: TRBV27; J gene: TRBJ1-2; D gene: .; CDR3 DNA: TGTGCCAGCAGGTCCGGTTCGAGAAACTATGGCTACACCTTC; CDR3 protein: CASRSGSRNYGYTF
clone size: few; V gene: TRBV5-5; J gene: TRBJ1-5; D gene: TRBD1; CDR3 DNA: TGTGCCAGCAGCTTAACAGGGGCCTTCAATCAGCCCCAGCATTTT; CDR3 protein: CASSLTGAFNQPQHF
clone size: few; V gene: TRBV20-1; J gene: TRBJ2-3; D gene: TRBD2; CDR3 DNA: TGCAGTGCTAGTTCGCTAGCGGGAAATACGCAGTATTTT; CDR3 protein: CSASSLAGNTQYF
clone size: .; V gene: TRBV9; J gene: TRBJ1-6; D gene: TRBD1; CDR3 DNA: TGTGCCAGCAGCGGACAGGGGGCGGGTTCACCCCTCCACTTT; CDR3 protein: CASSGQGAGSPLHF